The 12 T cell receptor beta chains below were found in one sample sequenced in a study of blood T cell repertoires in COVID-19. Data came from immunoSEQ multiplex PCR; TCRdb stores just in-frame clones and leaves some out. The sample yields 110,000 to 150,000 clones, 75% to 85% seen once. The sequencing sample was made of peripheral blood. These receptors all come from a woman between 45 and 60 years old with acute or convalescent COVID-19.

The J gene is TRBJ1-1, the V gene TRBV7-2, with D tentatively TRBD1 (5 bases). Germline V gene data show CDR1 as SGHTA and CDR2 as FQGNSA. The CDR3 length is 13 residues. With 1 base removed from V and 7 bases from J, the gap between germline ends came to 10 bases. CDR3 DNA: TGTGCCAGCAGCTTAGTTGCGGGGGGTGAAGCTTTCTTT. Translated: CASSLVAGGEAFF.

The chain uses TRBV5-4 and TRBJ2-7; TRBD2 agrees at 8 bases. After removal of 4 bases from V and 3 bases from J, the junction contained 12 bases not matched to a gene. The germline CDR1 and CDR2 sequences are SGHNT and YYREEE (reference sequence). The CDR3 runs to 16 residues. The CDR3: CASSPGAGGSIYEQYF. DNA of the CDR3: TGTGCCAGCAGCCCGGGGGCGGGGGGAAGTATCTACGAGCAGTACTTC.

V usage is TRBV6-1 and J usage is TRBJ1-2; perhaps TRBD1 as D (6 bases). This CDR3 comprises 17 residues. V dropped 0 bases and J dropped 3 bases, with 17 bases sitting between them. CDR1 is MNHNS and CDR2 is SASEGT in the germline V gene. This chain's CDR3 is CASSEALPGGWDYGYTF. Written as DNA, the CDR3 is TGTGCCAGCAGTGAAGCGTTGCCGGGGGGCTGGGACTATGGCTACACCTTC.

V gene TRBV6-1 combines with J gene TRBJ1-2; 8 bases line up with TRBD1. CDR3 length: 16 amino acids. CDR1 and CDR2 (germline): MNHNS, SASEGT. V shed 4 bases, J shed 6 bases, and the junction held 13 bases outside the gene matches. CDR3 nucleotides: TGTGCCAGCAGTGTCCGGATTGGAGACAGGGGTAATGGCTACACCTTC. This encodes CASSVRIGDRGNGYTF.

A single count supports this clone. The chain links TRBV18 to TRBJ1-2, with 10 bases aligning to TRBD1. The CDR3 has 13 residues. The V segment lost 2 bases and the J segment 8 bases; nucleotides outside the gene matches: 2. Germline loops: CDR1 KGHSH, CDR2 LQKENI. CDR3 in amino acids: CASSPGQGDGYTF. The CDR3 DNA reads as TGTGCCAGCTCACCAGGACAGGGGGACGGCTACACCTTC.

The CDR3 here is CASSPDWVEETQYF. DNA of the CDR3: TGTGCCAGCTCACCCGACTGGGTAGAAGAGACCCAGTACTTC. This rearrangement joins TRBV18 to TRBJ2-5; D unresolved. V was trimmed by 3 bases and J by 3 bases, leaving 11 bases between them. This CDR3 spans 14 amino acids. Germline-derived CDR1 and CDR2 are KGHSH and LQKENI. The full variable domain, in which reference TRBV18 and TRBJ2-5 provide the parts outside the CDR3, is NAGVMQNPRHLVRRRGQEARLRCSPMKGHSHVYWYRQLPEEGLKFMVYLQKENIIDESGMPKERFSAEFPKEGPSILRIQQVVRGDSAAYFCASSPDWVEETQYFGPGTRLLVL.

The chain carries TRBV6-2 or TRBV6-3 and TRBJ2-2; tentatively, D is TRBD1 (5 bases). This CDR3 region has 14 residues. CDR1 is MNHEY, CDR2 SVGEGT, per germline. V lost 5 bases and J 2 bases, leaving 9 bases between the germline ends. The DNA for the CDR3 is TGTGCCAGCAGTGACAGACGTAACACCGGGGAGCTGTTTTTT. It is translated as CASSDRRNTGELFF.

The chain carries TRBV3-1 (or the pseudogene TRBV3-2) and TRBJ1-1, with D unresolved. The ends were cut back, 0 bases at V and 0 bases at J, with 5 bases in the middle. The CDR3 is 14 residues long. Per germline, CDR1 LGHDT and CDR2 YNNKEL (reference sequence). As DNA, the CDR3 is TGTGCCAGCAGCCAAGAGGGCATGAACACTGAAGCTTTCTTT. This encodes CASSQEGMNTEAFF.

The V call is TRBV2, the J call TRBJ1-5; TRBD1 matches 9 bases. Germline V CDR1 and CDR2: SNHLY, FYNNEI. The CDR3 covers 17 residues. Unmatched junction bases numbered 12, after V lost 8 bases and J lost 1 base. Here the CDR3 reads CASWPGQGVSSNQPQHF. The CDR3 bases are TGTGCCAGCTGGCCGGGACAGGGTGTATCAAGCAATCAGCCCCAGCATTTT. Based on the CDR3 plus reference TRBV2 and TRBJ1-5, the full variable domain is EPEVTQTPSHQVTQMGQEVILRCVPISNHLYFYWYRQILGQKVEFLVSFYNNEISEKSEIFDDQFSVERPDGSNFTLKIRSTKLEDSAMYFCASWPGQGVSSNQPQHFGDGTRLSIL.

This clone was detected only a few times. The chain joins TRBV28 to TRBJ2-2, with a weak D call TRBD1 (6 bases). V was pared by 7 bases and J by 0 bases, with 15 bases between. Germline V gene lookup returns CDR1 MDHEN and CDR2 SYDVKM. The CDR3 is 16 residues long. The CDR3 bases are TGTGCCAGCATGGACAGCCGAGTCTCGAACACCGGGGAGCTGTTTTTT. Encoded protein: CASMDSRVSNTGELFF.

The chain employs TRBV4-3 and TRBJ1-5, with TRBD1 matching over 9 bases. CDR1 and CDR2 from the germline V gene are LGHNA and YSLEER. The J segment lost 5 bases and the V segment lost 0 bases, leaving 5 bases of the junction unmatched. The CDR3 runs 16 residues. The CDR3 sequence is CASSQELDRGDQPQHF. The CDR3 DNA reads as TGCGCCAGCAGCCAAGAATTGGACAGGGGTGATCAGCCCCAGCATTTT.

The rearrangement joins TRBV6-6 to TRBJ1-1, with unresolved D. CDR1 is MNHNY and CDR2 is SVGAGI in the germline V gene (reference sequence). The CDR3 is 13 amino acids. The V and J ends lost 8 bases and 0 bases respectively, with 10 bases between them. The CDR3 protein is CASGRALNTEAFF. The CDR3 DNA is TGTGCCAGCGGGAGGGCCTTGAACACTGAAGCTTTCTTT.